This T cell receptor (beta chain) was sequenced in a study of early T cells in non-severe SARS-CoV-2 infection. With 5 bases clipped from V and 4 bases from J, the junction kept 3 bases outside the gene matches. CDR1 and CDR2 (germline): SEHNR, FQNEAQ (reference sequence). The CDR3 is 13 amino acids. TCRdb re-analysed the 5' RACE reads in MiXCR, keeping a single row per CDR3 protein. This table has tens of thousands of distinct CDR3 sequences, about 4.4% appearing once. This clonotype was seen ten or more times. The sample consisted of whole blood. V usage is TRBV7-9 and J usage is TRBJ1-1; 8 nucleotides agree with TRBD1. The sequence derives from an adult who was a healthcare worker with PCR-confirmed SARS-CoV-2 infection or an uninfected control (not recorded which). CDR3: CASSLDRATEAFF. The CDR3 nucleotides are TGTGCCAGCAGCCTGGACAGGGCCACTGAAGCTTTCTTT.